The sequence of this T cell receptor beta chain was determined in a study of blood T cell repertoires in COVID-19. TCRdb's copy holds only in-frame clones and misses some; the assay was immunoSEQ multiplex PCR. Among some 350,000 clones listed, around 86% were seen once. The CDR3 is 14 amino acids. CDR1 GTSNPN and CDR2 SVGIG come from the germline V gene (reference sequence). J was trimmed by 5 bases and V by 4 bases; bases with no gene match: 8. The sequence was obtained from a woman aged 45-65 years with COVID-19, enrolled during active disease. The specimen was peripheral blood. The chain uses TRBV30 and TRBJ1-1, with 9 bases fitting TRBD1. CDR3 coding DNA: TGTGCCTGGAAACAGGGGGCAAGTAGAACTGAAGCTTTCTTT. This encodes CAWKQGASRTEAFF.